The clone carrying this T cell receptor beta chain was seen more than once but under ten times. The target antigen is unknown. The data originate from a study of regulatory dendritic cells for organ transplantation. Study results and caveats: Among resting subsets, memory CD8+ cells contained the most alloreactive clonotypes.

Memory T cells were CD45RO+, naive were CD45RA+, sorted by FACS. CDR3 length: 12 amino acids. Germline-derived CDR1 and CDR2 are SEHNR and FQNEAQ (reference sequence). Trimming removed 7 bases at V and 4 bases at J, with 10 bases between. Clones were sequenced by immunoSEQ multiplex PCR, and TCRdb holds only the in-frame ones, with some missing. Found here are about 38,000 clones, around nine tenths of them singletons; the top ten hold 0.11%. This clonotype was sampled from a human donor in good health. The sample comprised naive CD8+ T cells from blood. Indicated subset: CD45RA+ naive T cells. The chain is built from TRBV7-9 and TRBJ1-1; tentative D call: TRBD1 (5 bases). The CDR3 bases are TGTGCCAGCACCTCCGGGACCACTGAAGCTTTCTTT. Residues: CASTSGTTEAFF.